Listed below are T cell receptor beta chains from one sample, sequenced in a study of technical replicates of blood from several donors. Produced via immunoSEQ multiplex PCR; TCRdb's table is partial and in-frame only. The sample holds about 68,000 clones; about 97% are singletons and the top ten take roughly 0.25%. The sample comprised T cells isolated from PBMCs. The source is a human donor in good health. Both conserved end residues are part of each CDR3. Each record gives: D gene, CDR3 length, clone size, J gene, V gene, CDR3 DNA, CDR3 protein. D genes are given only for firm matches. Rows may omit the clone size; those that give it use once, few, many or a size class.

d_call: .
cdr3_length: 13
clone_size: .
j_call: TRBJ1-5
v_call: TRBV7-9
cdr3_nt: TGTGCCAGCAGCTTGGGGGCATATCAGCCCCAGCATTTT
cdr3_aa: CASSLGAYQPQHF

d_call: .
cdr3_length: 13
clone_size: .
j_call: TRBJ1-1
v_call: TRBV5-1
cdr3_nt: TGCGCCAGCAGTTCGCAGGGGAATACTGAAGCTTTCTTT
cdr3_aa: CASSSQGNTEAFF

d_call: TRBD1
cdr3_length: 15
clone_size: .
j_call: TRBJ2-5
v_call: TRBV5-1
cdr3_nt: TGCGCCAGCAGCTTAGGACAGGGGCGACAAGAGACCCAGTACTTC
cdr3_aa: CASSLGQGRQETQYF

d_call: .
cdr3_length: 15
clone_size: .
j_call: TRBJ1-5
v_call: TRBV28
cdr3_nt: TGTGCCAGCAGTTTAGACTCCGTCATGAATCAGCCCCAGCATTTT
cdr3_aa: CASSLDSVMNQPQHF

d_call: TRBD1
cdr3_length: 11
clone_size: .
j_call: TRBJ2-7
v_call: TRBV10-2
cdr3_nt: TGCGCCAGCTACAGGGGCAACGAGCAGTACTTC
cdr3_aa: CASYRGNEQYF

d_call: .
cdr3_length: 13
clone_size: .
j_call: TRBJ2-7
v_call: TRBV18
cdr3_nt: TGTGCCAGCTCACCACCAATGGGGGCCGAGCAGTACTTC
cdr3_aa: CASSPPMGAEQYF

d_call: TRBD2
cdr3_length: 13
clone_size: .
j_call: TRBJ2-7
v_call: TRBV9
cdr3_nt: TGTGCCAGCAGCGCGGGACTAGCGAGGGAGCAGTACTTC
cdr3_aa: CASSAGLAREQYF

d_call: .
cdr3_length: 17
clone_size: once
j_call: TRBJ1-5
v_call: TRBV19
cdr3_nt: TGTGCCAGTAGTATCCCAAAGACAGGTCAGAACAATCAGCCCCAGCATTTT
cdr3_aa: CASSIPKTGQNNQPQHF

d_call: .
cdr3_length: 12
clone_size: .
j_call: TRBJ1-5
v_call: TRBV12-5
cdr3_nt: TGTGCTAGTGGTCTCCCAGGACAGCCCCAGCATTTT
cdr3_aa: CASGLPGQPQHF

d_call: .
cdr3_length: 15
clone_size: once
j_call: TRBJ2-2
v_call: TRBV6-6
cdr3_nt: TGTGCCAGCAGTTGGGACATTGCGAACACCGGGGAGCTGTTTTTT
cdr3_aa: CASSWDIANTGELFF

d_call: TRBD1
cdr3_length: 16
clone_size: .
j_call: TRBJ1-2
v_call: TRBV28
cdr3_nt: TGTGCCACCGAACCCTCGGCAGGGGGCTTTTACTATGGCTACACCTTC
cdr3_aa: CATEPSAGGFYYGYTF

d_call: .
cdr3_length: 17
clone_size: .
j_call: TRBJ2-1
v_call: TRBV14
cdr3_nt: TGTGCCAGCAGCCAAGAAGGGCTAGCAGCCTTATACAATGAGCAGTTCTTC
cdr3_aa: CASSQEGLAALYNEQFF

d_call: .
cdr3_length: 15
clone_size: .
j_call: TRBJ1-2
v_call: TRBV11-3
cdr3_nt: TGTGCCAGCAGCACATGGGACAAGGGCCGAGATGGCTACACCTTC
cdr3_aa: CASSTWDKGRDGYTF

d_call: TRBD2
cdr3_length: 14
clone_size: .
j_call: TRBJ2-3
v_call: TRBV10-3
cdr3_nt: TGTGCCGTCCCGGGACTAGCGTGGTCAGATACGCAGTATTTT
cdr3_aa: CAVPGLAWSDTQYF

d_call: .
cdr3_length: 16
clone_size: .
j_call: TRBJ2-3
v_call: TRBV19
cdr3_nt: TGTGCCAGTAGTACGAGTTGGCAGGGCGTCAGGGATACGCAGTATTTT
cdr3_aa: CASSTSWQGVRDTQYF

d_call: .
cdr3_length: 14
clone_size: .
j_call: TRBJ1-3
v_call: TRBV9
cdr3_nt: TGTGCCAGCAGCCAAGACCGGGAGCTAAACACCATATATTTT
cdr3_aa: CASSQDRELNTIYF

d_call: TRBD1
cdr3_length: 15
clone_size: .
j_call: TRBJ1-1
v_call: TRBV9
cdr3_nt: TGTGCCAGCAGCGCGGGACAGGGGGTAAACACTGAAGCTTTCTTT
cdr3_aa: CASSAGQGVNTEAFF

d_call: TRBD2
cdr3_length: 15
clone_size: .
j_call: TRBJ2-3
v_call: TRBV5-4
cdr3_nt: TGTGCCAGCAGCTTCGGACTAGCTAGCACAGATACGCAGTATTTT
cdr3_aa: CASSFGLASTDTQYF

d_call: .
cdr3_length: 13
clone_size: .
j_call: TRBJ2-1
v_call: TRBV19
cdr3_nt: TGTGCCAGTAAGGTCCGGGGCTACAATGAGCAGTTCTTC
cdr3_aa: CASKVRGYNEQFF

d_call: .
cdr3_length: 14
clone_size: .
j_call: TRBJ1-4
v_call: TRBV6-1
cdr3_nt: TGTGCCAGCAGTGGACAGGCCTTTTATGAAAAACTGTTTTTT
cdr3_aa: CASSGQAFYEKLFF

d_call: TRBD2
cdr3_length: 15
clone_size: .
j_call: TRBJ2-7
v_call: TRBV6-1
cdr3_nt: TGTGCCAGCAGTGAATGGACTAGCGGCGTCTACGAGCAGTACTTC
cdr3_aa: CASSEWTSGVYEQYF

d_call: TRBD1
cdr3_length: 15
clone_size: .
j_call: TRBJ2-7
v_call: TRBV9
cdr3_nt: TGTGCCAGCAGCGCGGGACAGGACGTTCCCTACGAGCAGTACTTC
cdr3_aa: CASSAGQDVPYEQYF

d_call: .
cdr3_length: 13
clone_size: .
j_call: TRBJ2-7
v_call: TRBV7-8
cdr3_nt: TGTGCCAGCAGCCCAGGAATATCCTACGAGCAGTACTTC
cdr3_aa: CASSPGISYEQYF

d_call: TRBD1
cdr3_length: 15
clone_size: .
j_call: TRBJ1-1
v_call: TRBV10-1
cdr3_nt: TGCGCCAGCAGTGCGGAGCCACAGGGGTGGGCTGAAGCTTTCTTT
cdr3_aa: CASSAEPQGWAEAFF